The present T cell receptor beta chain was sequenced within a study of CD8 T cells in Susac syndrome (dated by TCRdb to between 2018 and 2021). Regarding the research as a whole: The study used repertoire sequencing to test whether antigen drove CD8+ T cell activation and differentiation in Susac syndrome. CD8+ T cell repertoire clonality was compared between about 12 healthy donors, approximately 14 Susac syndrome patients and around 15 multiple sclerosis patients.

Study-wide conclusions, independent of this receptor: The TCR sequencing and HLA analysis was acknowledged to have included a relatively small number of individuals.

The junction carries 17 bases between V and J, which are trimmed by 7 bases and 9 bases respectively. Reading from cysteine to phenylalanine, the CDR3 counts 13 amino acids. This entry keeps only the CDR3 DNA: 39 bases, framed from base 1. Per the germline V gene (reference sequence), MNHEY is the CDR1 and SMNVEV is the CDR2. RNA was extracted with the RNeasy kit and roughly 0.5 to 1 ug was reverse transcribed using random hexamers. TCR beta CDR3 regions were amplified with the immunoSEQ multiplex PCR assay covering 54 Vbeta and 13 Jbeta segments. Bias from PCR amplification was corrected by using a synthetic template baseline for primer optimization and for computational correction. Regarding the original processing steps: Reads were annotated to V, D and J genes according to IMGT and were analyzed with immunoSEQ Analyzer, with only productive sequences retained. Clonality was calculated as one minus the Shannon entropy normalized by log2 of the number of productive unique sequences. For each patient and control, public and private clones were evaluated among the 100 most prevalent clones. A clone was defined as Susac-specific if it was absent from the healthy and MS cohorts, from approximately 980 published viral clones and from other ImmuneACCESS disease sequences. TCRdb handled the public reads itself, with Q25 trimming in fastp and clone calling in MiXCR, and kept productive beta chains. CDR3 protein sequences are deduplicated, and each keeps its most common genes and DNA. The V and J calls were not made by the authors but by TCRdb's processing. The sample table contains about 300,000 distinct CDR3 sequences; only one count was recorded for 85% of them. Clones ranked in the top ten supply around 0.22% of the sample.

High-throughput TCR beta sequencing profiled peripheral blood CD8+ and CD4+ T cells from healthy donors, Susac syndrome patients and multiple sclerosis patients. Multiple sclerosis controls were treatment-naive patients with stable or active relapsing-remitting disease fulfilling revised McDonald criteria. Bulk CD8+ and CD4+ T cells were purified by magnetic negative isolation, while CD8+ TEMRA cells were enriched using FACS. Blood was collected in EDTA tubes and processed within 24 hours, with PBMCs isolated through density gradient centrifugation. PBMCs intended for TCR sequencing were cryopreserved in liquid nitrogen and thawed later in a water bath at 37 degrees C. The sorted or isolated CD4+, CD8+ and CD8+ TEMRA cells reached a purity of at least 90%. About this clonotype itself: The antigen it binds to is not known. Base qualities are not at hand, and no much larger clone is one base apart.

Source material: CD8+ T cells from PBMCs. The origin of this receptor is a human donor with multiple sclerosis. The V and J segments used are TRBV27 and TRBJ2-3, with no D gene named confidently. The CDR3 sequence is CASTYRGRHTQYF. DNA sequence: TGTGCCAGCACCTACCGAGGACGGCACACGCAGTATTTT.